This T cell receptor (beta chain) was retrieved from a study of T cell repertoires in cytomegalovirus infection. Study information: Public signatures in TCR beta pointed to CMV infection and matching HLA type.

The CDR3 runs 15 residues. With V trimmed by 5 bases and J by 3 bases, 7 bases remained unmatched. CDR1 and CDR2 (germline): MGHRA, YSYEKL. This clonotype was found a few times. Its matching antigen is unknown. TCRdb analysed the reads with MiXCR anew, one entry per CDR3 protein. The sample consists of some 900,000 distinct CDR3 sequences, approximately 32% of them appearing once. This material consisted of cultured CD8+ T cells from PBMCs, taken from culture after CMV antigen stimulation. The genes are TRBV4-1 and TRBJ1-5; 7 positions match TRBD1. The TCR originated in a human donor in good health (CMV status not recorded). Some clones in this sample may be carry-over from other donors' samples. CDR3 sequence reads: CASSRRTGPNQPQHF. The DNA of the CDR3 is TGCGCCAGCAGCAGGCGGACAGGCCCCAATCAGCCCCAGCATTTT.